This TCR beta chain was sequenced in a study of cytomegalovirus exposure and HLA in healthy donors (dated by TCRdb to between 2016 and 2019). Concerning the study at large: An earlier analysis of several hundred of the donors reported 250 to 300 Gb of sequence data and around 120 million unique TCR beta sequences from about 179 million T cells. Among a few hundred genotyped donors of the cohort, an average of roughly 240,000 unique TCR beta nucleotide sequences were sequenced per donor, roughly 20% of them non-productive. Donor age, sex, ethnicity and CMV serostatus were compiled alongside the repertoire data. Class I and class II HLA loci were covered by the typing at four-digit resolution. The study combined high-throughput TCR immunosequencing, statistical association of individual TCRs with disease status, and machine learning to predict cytomegalovirus infection status. An earlier analysis of several hundred of the donors applied high-throughput TCR beta sequencing to assess whether each TCR beta V gene segment acted as functional or pseudogenic. The number of typed donors differed by locus: about 620-640 for A, B, C, DRB1 and DQB1; some 500 for DQA1; 606 for DPA1; and 450 to 480 for DPB1. Besides the first cohort of 666 subjects, a separate validation cohort made up of over 100 different subjects was used. To study patterns of TCR occurrence, a later analysis re-analyzed previously published TCR beta repertoires from 600 to 750 donors and added high-resolution HLA genotyping. All discovery cohort repertoires had been generated using a single sequencing platform. Genome-wide SNP genotypes for about 65% of the roughly 700 donors were used in a later genetic analysis, which treated that subset as a discovery cohort. The study profiled the T cell repertoires of approximately 700 subjects by immunosequencing and related them to cytomegalovirus serostatus. An early release that covered roughly 600 HLA-typed donors contained 300 to 350 gigabases of sequencing data and tens of millions of unique TCR sequences. Of the 398 genotyped donors, about 84% fell in the genetic ancestry cluster associated with self-reported Caucasian donors. Four or five DR-DQ haplotypes were handled as single units for association and clustering because linkage in the cohort was strong. In the later analysis, no new phenotypic data were used to find candidate immune exposures; instead, reliance was placed on TCR beta sequences and their occurrence across donors. The aim of the study was to test whether cataloging public T cell receptors could identify signatures of past pathogen exposure.

This clone has only one observation. The specificity of this receptor is unknown. There are no base qualities to consult, and no much larger clone falls within one base. Broader findings and caveats from the paper: Immune exposure information for the cohort was limited to CMV serostatus. In a later analysis, HLA-associated TCR beta chains showed more clonal expansion and lower generation probabilities than non-associated chains that were equally common. A cluster of highly shared sequence variants was judged likely to be a technical artifact of the sequencing pipeline. The classifier was reported to diagnose cytomegalovirus status with high specificity and sensitivity in both the original cohort and the validation cohort. An association between a missense DCLRE1C variant and V-gene and J-gene trimming of TCR beta chains was found in a later genetic analysis and replicated in an independent cohort. In this cohort, only TCR beta chains were sequenced, and detectable features were limited by the absence of alpha or paired-chain data. Presence/absence analyses assumed roughly uniform sequencing depth across donors, an assumption that may not hold. In the study, 164 TCR beta chains were listed as associated with cytomegalovirus. A further reported finding was that TCR beta sequences accurately predicted the HLA-A and HLA-B alleles for most subjects in the first cohort. Linkage disequilibrium might explain the correlated functional status among segregating V segments, but an unknown experimental factor could not be ruled out. In a later analysis, the rate of TCR association differed among HLA loci, with DRB1 alleles having the most associated TCRs and HLA-C alleles having the fewest. In vitro tests confirmed that a few of the cytomegalovirus-associated TCR beta chains recognize cytomegalovirus antigens. Because some donors lacked HLA typing at each locus, the association tests relied only on the typed subset. Most TCR sequences were seen in very few donors, while some public TCRs were found in many individuals. The authors suggested that the approach could potentially be generalized to other disease states and immunological phenotypes. Because counts were too low, 15 to 20 rarely observed V segments, including chromosome 9 orphons, were left out of the earlier analysis of several hundred of the donors. According to a later genetic analysis, donors in an Asian-associated ancestry cluster had fewer N-insertions in productive TCRs than the approximately 710-donor mean. An earlier analysis of approximately 590 of the donors showed that most TCR beta V segments appeared in productive rearrangements either about 87% or about 30% of the time, which broadly matched IMGT annotations. In a later analysis, several top co-occurrence clusters were reported to appear linked to parvovirus B19, influenza, CMV and Epstein-Barr virus. When HLA alleles, especially DR and DQ, strongly co-occurred, attributing TCR associations to individual alleles was difficult. A later analysis associated roughly 17,000 TCR beta sequences with specific HLA alleles at a false discovery rate of 0.05. In a later analysis, most CMV-associated TCR beta chains were found to appear HLA-restricted, with HLA associations seemingly driven largely by CMV exposure.

In total, approximately 700 healthy bone marrow donors made up the cohort. All cohort members were sampled while nominally healthy, although unrecorded immune exposures were likely present. The donor was CMV seronegative and belonged to the group of approximately 320 seronegative cohort members. A peripheral blood sample was collected from each donor, and TCR beta sequencing was performed on peripheral blood mononuclear cells. The Qiagen DNeasy Blood Extraction Kit was used to extract genomic DNA from the blood cell samples. Library preparation was by the immunoSEQ multiplex PCR assay. The multiplex PCR relied on a mix of 60 forward primers for TCR Vbeta segments and 13 reverse primers for TCR Jbeta segments. Amplification of the CDR3 region of rearranged TCR beta genes was performed with a multiplex PCR assay on genomic DNA. Amplified TCR beta libraries were sequenced as 87-base-pair reads on the Illumina HiSeq System. In the source study's methods: A later analysis counted approximately 76 million unique TCR beta chains across the 650 to 800 repertoires, and 9 million to 14 million of these chains were shared by at least two donors. Raw reads were error-corrected and collapsed into unique sequences by a nearest-neighbor algorithm in which closely related sequences were merged to remove PCR and sequencing errors. To assign V, D and J gene segments, CDR3 sequences were aligned to IMGT reference sequences. For a sequence to be retained, a match of at least six nucleotides was required to both a V gene segment and a J gene segment. A rearrangement was called productive if the CDR3 had no stop codons and remained in frame with V and J, and every other rearrangement was called non-productive. Following IMGT convention, CDR3 was defined as the stretch from the second conserved V-encoded cysteine up to the conserved J-encoded phenylalanine. The earlier analysis of 550 to 650 of the donors excluded any sequence lacking an unambiguous match to a single V gene segment. An earlier analysis of several hundred of the donors called V segments functional above 56.7% productive rearrangements and segregating when the between-donor standard deviation exceeded 5%. A statistical classification framework was developed to diagnose cytomegalovirus status using the catalog of TCR beta chain sequences. In a later analysis, V and J genes were assigned by comparing TCR nucleotide sequences against IMGT/GENE-DB human TR gene sequences. In a later analysis, CDR3 sequences and most-parsimonious VDJ recombination scenarios were assigned using the TCRdist pipeline. In a later analysis, every TCR beta chain was defined by the combination of its CDR3 amino acid sequence and its V-gene family, and reads without a unique V-gene family were dropped. As a way to deal with suspected cross-contamination and a sequencing artifact, a later analysis dropped more than 500 nucleotide sequences that were highly shared and had low generation probability. For each public chain, a later analysis derived a clonal expansion index from normalized ranks of inferred template counts within each repertoire. Generation probabilities in a later analysis came from a VDJ recombination model fitted to out-of-frame rearrangements, and those results were checked against IGoR. Hypergeometric tests were used in a later analysis to score TCR-TCR, TCR-HLA and TCR-CMV co-occurrence, with a repertoire-size bias correction applied to the TCR pairs. To estimate false discovery rates, a later analysis permuted the HLA or CMV assignments 20 times. In a later analysis, co-occurring TCRs were grouped using DBSCAN, and TCRdist sequence similarity was added for clustering within HLA-allele-positive subsets. Repertoires with fewer than 30,000 or more than 120,000 public chains were left out of co-occurrence clustering, as were about 5 repertoires with anomalous nucleotide sharing. TCRdb holds this immuneACCESS table with in-frame rearrangements only. Some clones are missing; in checked studies, unresolved V genes explain under half, and the rest has no known cause. The V and J calls and clone size come from that table; D and trimming were worked out from the DNA. The sample records 95,000 to 150,000 clones, 75% to 90% of which are singletons. Together, the top ten hold about 1.8% of the sample.

The sequenced material came from PBMCs. The source of this sequence is a man between 35 and 55 years old in good health and CMV-seronegative.

The CDR3: CASRTSGANTGELFF. The DNA reads TGTGCCAGCAGAACTAGCGGGGCAAACACCGGGGAGCTGTTTTTT. Recombination connected TRBV6-5 to TRBJ2-2; 10 central nucleotides agree with TRBD2. After removal of 6 bases from V and 2 bases from J, the junction retains 3 bases not matched to a gene. There are 15 amino acids in the CDR3, from cysteine to phenylalanine inclusive. CDR3 DNA only is kept here, 45 bases in frame from base 1. CDR1 and CDR2, per the germline V gene, are MNHEY and SVGAGI.